Each of the 23 T cell receptor beta chains below was sequenced from the same sample in a study of T cells in localized non-small cell lung cancer. Measured with immunoSEQ multiplex PCR; TCRdb has only the in-frame clones, and not every one. The sample gives 20,000 to 30,000 clones, around 90% of which show up once; 4% to 4.5% is in the top ten. Sequenced material: peripheral blood, taken before any cancer treatment. These receptors were collected from a female donor aged 60 or older with stage II squamous cell lung carcinoma.

The J gene is TRBJ2-1, the V gene TRBV7-3, with 8 bases matching TRBD2. Germline lookup yields CDR1 SGHTA and CDR2 FQGTGA. V shed 6 bases and J 7 bases; nucleotides not matched to a gene: 11. This CDR3 has 15 residues. This CDR3 reads CASSAVSGGRNEQFF. The CDR3 bases are TGTGCCAGCAGTGCAGTCAGCGGGGGTCGGAATGAGCAGTTCTTC.

The V call is TRBV5-1, the J call TRBJ1-1; 7 bases are a match to TRBD1. CDR1 and CDR2 (germline): SGHRS, YFSETQ. The ends lost 0 bases at V and 1 base at J; junction bases unmatched: 3. The CDR3 loop spans 15 amino acids. CDR3 in amino acids: CASSLEGQPNTEAFF. CDR3 bases: TGCGCCAGCAGCTTGGAGGGACAGCCGAACACTGAAGCTTTCTTT.

The CDR3 DNA reads as TGCGCCAGCAGCTTGTGGGGGCCGGAGGGGGCTGGAAACACCATATATTTT. Protein sequence: CASSLWGPEGAGNTIYF. The chain links TRBV5-1 to TRBJ1-3, with a possible D match to TRBD1 (6 bases). The germline V gene has CDR1 SGHRS and CDR2 YFSETQ. CDR3 size: 17 residues. With 1 base removed from V and 2 bases from J, the gap between germline ends came to 16 bases.

The V call is TRBV10-2, the J call TRBJ2-5, with 11 bases aligning to TRBD2. J gave up 2 bases and V 2 bases, and 4 bases lay outside the gene matches. Per the germline V gene, CDR1 is WSHSY and CDR2 is SAAADI. The CDR3 is made up of 16 amino acids. The CDR3 is CASSERRTSGQETQYF. The DNA of the CDR3 is TGCGCCAGCAGTGAGAGAAGGACTAGCGGGCAAGAGACCCAGTACTTC.

V is TRBV5-1 and J is TRBJ2-4; D is possibly TRBD1 (6 bases). Germline loops: CDR1 SGHRS, CDR2 YFSETQ. Trimming shortened V by 5 bases and J by 8 bases, and 14 bases separated the two germline ends. This CDR3 comprises 13 residues. This CDR3 is CASSRGDKDIQYF. The CDR3, as DNA: TGCGCCAGCAGTAGAGGGGACAAGGACATTCAGTACTTC.

This clone has only a few counts. The chain is built from TRBV7-9 and TRBJ2-5, with D maybe TRBD1 (5 bases). Trimming shortened V by 2 bases and J by 5 bases, and 9 bases separated the two germline ends. The CDR3 sequence is 13 residues long. The germline V gene encodes CDR1 SEHNR and CDR2 FQNEAQ (reference sequence). CDR3 DNA: TGTGCCAGCAGCTTACCAGGGCTGGAGACCCAGTACTTC. Protein: CASSLPGLETQYF.

The genes are TRBV5-1 and TRBJ1-2; no clear D. V lost 2 bases and J lost 5, with 7 bases in between. From germline, CDR1 is SGHRS and CDR2 YFSETQ. This CDR3 region has 12 residues. CDR3 region: CASSFGEYGYTF. CDR3 in DNA: TGCGCCAGCAGCTTCGGGGAGTATGGCTACACCTTC.

V usage is TRBV19 and J usage is TRBJ1-1; unclear D gene. This CDR3 comprises 14 residues. V gave up 6 bases and J gave up 5 bases, with 16 bases separating them. Germline loops: CDR1 LNHDA, CDR2 SQIVND (reference sequence). This CDR3 reads CASRVAAPNTEAFF. The CDR3 coding sequence is TGTGCCAGTAGAGTAGCCGCCCCTAATACTGAAGCTTTCTTT.

The chain uses TRBV5-4 and TRBJ2-3, with 8 bases lining up with TRBD2. The CDR3 is 15 amino acids. Germline CDR1 reads SGHNT; CDR2 reads YYREEE (reference sequence). J lost 4 bases, V lost 0 bases, and 4 bases had no gene match. This chain's CDR3 is CASSLARGGADTQYF. Here the CDR3 DNA reads TGTGCCAGCAGCTTGGCACGGGGGGGCGCAGATACGCAGTATTTT.

This clone appeared once. The rearrangement joins TRBV7-2 to TRBJ2-5, with 8 bases lining up with TRBD1. J gave up 5 bases and V 5 bases, and 4 bases lay outside the gene matches. The CDR3 contains 13 residues. The germline V gene has CDR1 SGHTA and CDR2 FQGNSA. DNA for the CDR3: TGTGCCAGCAGCCAGGGGGCGGGGGAGACCCAGTACTTC. It translates to CASSQGAGETQYF.

This chain uses TRBV7-9 with TRBJ2-5; no reliable D call. V lost 3 bases and J lost 5, with 7 bases in between. Germline values: CDR1 SEHNR, CDR2 FQNEAQ (reference sequence). This CDR3 has 12 amino acids. This CDR3 reads CASSFSGETQYF. CDR3 bases: TGTGCCAGCAGCTTTTCGGGTGAGACCCAGTACTTC.

This chain uses TRBV7-2 with TRBJ1-2; 10 bases agree with TRBD1. CDR1 is SGHTA, CDR2 FQGNSA, per germline. Trimming removed 0 bases from V and 8 bases from J; junction bases left unmatched: 9. The CDR3 has 16 amino acids. CDR3 loop: CASSLAGTGVLGGYTF. The CDR3 DNA follows: TGTGCCAGCAGCTTAGCCGGGACAGGGGTCCTGGGAGGCTACACCTTC.

The CDR3 DNA reads as TGTGCCAGCAGTGCGGGGGGCAGGGGTGGCCAAGAGACCCAGTACTTC. Its protein product is CASSAGGRGGQETQYF. J is TRBJ2-5 and V is TRBV2; D possibly corresponds to TRBD2 (7 bases). This CDR3 has 16 amino acids. Germline V lookup: CDR1 SNHLY, CDR2 FYNNEI. Trimming removed 4 bases at V and 1 base at J, with 16 bases between.

The CDR3 region is CASRPTGGLYEQYF. CDR3 sequence (DNA): TGTGCCAGCAGACCGACCGGGGGGTTGTACGAGCAGTACTTC. This chain uses TRBV6-1 with TRBJ2-7; 7 bases align to TRBD2. The germline V gene has CDR1 MNHNS and CDR2 SASEGT. The CDR3 is 14 residues long. V lost 6 bases and J lost 4; bases outside the gene matches: 9.

Points on this clone: One end of the junction fails to match germline, which may point to a read error. The genes are TRBV6-5 and TRBJ2-7, with 7 bases aligning to TRBD1. Germline V CDR1 and CDR2: MNHEY, SVGAGI. The CDR3 spans 12 residues. Here the CDR3 DNA reads TGTGCCAGCAGTTACTCGGGACAGAGGGTGGTCTTC. Protein: CASSYSGQRVVF.

The chain links TRBV5-1 to TRBJ2-7, with TRBD1 identical over 9 bases. V was pared by 3 bases and J by 2 bases, with 12 bases of the junction left unmatched. The CDR3 runs 17 residues. In germline, CDR1 is SGHRS, CDR2 YFSETQ. The CDR3 spells CASSSQIATGGAYEQYF. For the CDR3, the DNA is TGCGCCAGCAGCTCCCAGATAGCCACAGGGGGCGCCTACGAGCAGTACTTC.

A single count supports this clone. This rearrangement joins TRBV7-9 to TRBJ1-1, with D maybe TRBD1 (5 bases). Germline V lookup: CDR1 SEHNR, CDR2 FQNEAQ (reference sequence). Trimming stripped 1 base from V and 3 bases from J, with 12 bases between. The CDR3 runs 15 residues. Here the CDR3 reads CASSLGRQGDTEAFF. CDR3 in DNA: TGTGCCAGCAGCTTAGGCCGTCAGGGAGACACTGAAGCTTTCTTT.

In its sample, this clone was seen a few times. The rearrangement joins TRBV19 to TRBJ1-1; no reliable D call. Germline V gene data show CDR1 as LNHDA and CDR2 as SQIVND (reference sequence). The CDR3 covers 14 residues. Trimming took 3 bases from V and 0 from J, leaving 8 bases between them. CDR3 loop: CASSIASVNTEAFF. The CDR3 region has the DNA TGTGCCAGTAGTATCGCTTCGGTGAACACTGAAGCTTTCTTT.

This chain uses TRBV4-3 with TRBJ2-7; D unclear. The CDR3 extends over 16 amino acids. Trimming removed 0 bases from V and 0 bases from J, with 12 bases in between. Germline V gene sequence: CDR1 LGHNA, CDR2 YSLEER. CDR3 region: CASSQDPASSSYEQYF. The CDR3 nucleotides read TGCGCCAGCAGCCAAGACCCAGCCTCGAGCTCCTACGAGCAGTACTTC.

V gene TRBV2 combines with J gene TRBJ2-7, with 7 bases lining up with TRBD2. The J segment lost 4 bases and the V segment lost 2 bases, leaving 8 bases of the junction unmatched. Germline CDR1 is SNHLY and CDR2 is FYNNEI. The CDR3 spans 15 residues. The chain's CDR3 is CASSENPGTTYEQYF. The CDR3 DNA sequence: TGTGCCAGCAGTGAAAATCCCGGGACTACGTACGAGCAGTACTTC. Supplemented by reference TRBV2 and TRBJ2-7, the full variable domain reads EPEVTQTPSHQVTQMGQEVILRCVPISNHLYFYWYRQILGQKVEFLVSFYNNEISEKSEIFDDQFSVERPDGSNFTLKIRSTKLEDSAMYFCASSENPGTTYEQYFGPGTRLTVT.

The chain uses TRBV5-6 and TRBJ1-4; D unclear. From germline, CDR1 is SGHDT and CDR2 YYEEEE. V lost 4 bases and J lost 7, with 14 bases in between. The CDR3 runs 14 residues. DNA of the CDR3: TGTGCCAGCAGCCTTACGGCGGCATTTGAAAAACTGTTTTTT. Translating it yields CASSLTAAFEKLFF.

This clone was counted only a few times. V is TRBV29-1 and J is TRBJ2-1; TRBD1 or TRBD2 may be the D gene (6 bases each). The CDR3 has 14 residues. Germline lookup yields CDR1 SQVTM and CDR2 ANQGSEA. The V end was cut by 7 bases, the J end by 3 bases, with 16 bases between. CDR3 amino acids: CSAQGGTVYNEQFF. CDR3 in DNA: TGCAGCGCCCAAGGGGGGACGGTCTACAATGAGCAGTTCTTC.

The chain combines TRBV25-1 with TRBJ2-7, with 8 bases matching TRBD1. J lost 0 bases, V lost 8 bases, and 3 bases had no gene match. This CDR3 is built from 13 residues. Germline V gene sequence: CDR1 MGHDK, CDR2 SYGVNS. CDR3 nucleotide sequence: TGTGCCAGCTGGGACAGGAGCTCCTACGAGCAGTACTTC. Its protein is CASWDRSSYEQYF.